This T cell receptor beta chain originates from a study of CD4 T cells in relation to SARS-CoV-2 and coronaviruses. Findings of the study overall: Crossreactivity was assessed only for spike protein, not other viral proteins.

CEF-cultured naive and memory CD4+ T cell DNA got survey-level sequencing. Sequencing was performed with immunoSEQ multiplex PCR; in TCRdb, only in-frame clones are kept and a portion is missing. The data show over 35,000 clones, with 60% to 80% seen just once and around 21% held by the top ten. The sample holds a few counts of this clone. Its antigen remains unknown. Germline V lookup: CDR1 MNHEY, CDR2 SVGAGI. This CDR3 has 15 amino acids. The V segment lost 7 bases and the J segment 4 bases; nucleotides outside the gene matches: 9. The receptor's source is an adult with COVID-19. The sequenced sample was memory CD4+ T cells from PBMCs, cultured in vitro. This sequence joins TRBV6-5 and TRBJ2-2; 7 nucleotides agree with TRBD1. The CDR3 bases are TGTGCCAGCACTCGACAGGGAGCCATCACCGGGGAGCTGTTTTTT. This gives the protein CASTRQGAITGELFF.